This is a list of T cell receptor beta chains from one sample in a study of response to subunit inactivated influenza vaccine. TCRdb redid the calling of the RT-PCR reads with MiXCR, one entry per CDR3 protein. The repertoire has some 800,000 distinct CDR3 sequences, around 20% of them found once; the top ten carry about 9.4%. Here the sequenced sample was PBMCs from blood, taken around 5 days after vaccination. These receptors were taken from a man aged 50-60 years who received an inactivated influenza vaccine. CDR3s include the opening cysteine and the closing phenylalanine or tryptophan. D genes are given only for firm matches. Some rows mark clone size as missing; the rest say once, few, many or name a class of expanded clone.

abundance: -
v_gene: TRBV6-1
d_gene: TRBD1
j_gene: TRBJ2-2
CDR3aa: CASSLIPGQGTGELFF
CDR3nt: TGTGCCAGCAGTCTAATCCCGGGACAGGGGACCGGGGAGCTGTTTTTT

abundance: -
v_gene: TRBV4-3
d_gene: -
j_gene: TRBJ2-1
CDR3aa: CASSQMLNYEQFF
CDR3nt: TGCGCCAGCAGCCAGATGCTTAACTATGAGCAGTTCTTC

abundance: many
v_gene: TRBV24-1
d_gene: TRBD2
j_gene: TRBJ2-1
CDR3aa: CATSEFTSDSYNEQFF
CDR3nt: TGTGCCACCAGTGAGTTCACTAGCGACTCCTACAATGAGCAGTTCTTC

abundance: few
v_gene: TRBV29-1
d_gene: -
j_gene: TRBJ1-1
CDR3aa: CSVVVQHTEAFF
CDR3nt: TGCAGCGTTGTCGTCCAGCACACTGAAGCTTTCTTT

abundance: -
v_gene: TRBV6-5
d_gene: TRBD2
j_gene: TRBJ2-1
CDR3aa: CASSYRLAGVQEQFF
CDR3nt: TGTGCCAGCAGTTACAGACTAGCGGGAGTTCAAGAGCAGTTCTTC

abundance: few
v_gene: TRBV14
d_gene: TRBD2
j_gene: TRBJ2-5
CDR3aa: CASSQVGLAKQETQYF
CDR3nt: TGTGCCAGCAGCCAAGTGGGACTAGCGAAACAAGAGACCCAGTACTTC

abundance: few
v_gene: TRBV12-3/TRBV12-4
d_gene: -
j_gene: TRBJ1-3
CDR3aa: CASSLNGRAHTIYF
CDR3nt: TGTGCCAGCAGTTTAAATGGCAGGGCCCACACCATATATTTT

abundance: many
v_gene: TRBV7-2
d_gene: -
j_gene: TRBJ2-3
CDR3aa: CASSSQGSDTQYF
CDR3nt: TGTGCCAGCAGCTCACAGGGTTCAGATACGCAGTATTTT

abundance: few
v_gene: TRBV29-1
d_gene: -
j_gene: TRBJ1-4
CDR3aa: CSVTHRTELDEKLFF
CDR3nt: TGCAGCGTCACCCATCGGACAGAGTTGGATGAAAAACTGTTTTTT

abundance: -
v_gene: TRBV10-3
d_gene: -
j_gene: TRBJ2-2
CDR3aa: CAISDHRNRVDTGELFF
CDR3nt: TGTGCCATCAGTGACCATCGGAACAGGGTCGACACCGGGGAGCTGTTTTTT

abundance: few
v_gene: TRBV29-1
d_gene: TRBD1
j_gene: TRBJ2-2
CDR3aa: CSVRTGDTGELFF
CDR3nt: TGCAGCGTGAGGACAGGCGACACCGGGGAGCTGTTTTTT

abundance: few
v_gene: TRBV6-2/TRBV6-3
d_gene: TRBD2
j_gene: TRBJ2-2
CDR3aa: CASSYTSGLAGNTGELFF
CDR3nt: TGTGCCAGCAGTTACACCTCGGGACTAGCGGGCAACACCGGGGAGCTGTTTTTT

abundance: once
v_gene: TRBV10-1
d_gene: TRBD1
j_gene: TRBJ1-1
CDR3aa: CASSERGRTEAFF
CDR3nt: TGCGCCAGCAGTGAGAGGGGGCGTACTGAAGCTTTCTTT

abundance: few
v_gene: TRBV11-2
d_gene: -
j_gene: TRBJ2-1
CDR3aa: CASSLDHGGREQFF
CDR3nt: TGTGCCAGCAGCTTAGATCACGGGGGCCGTGAGCAGTTCTTC

abundance: few
v_gene: TRBV7-8
d_gene: TRBD2
j_gene: TRBJ2-3
CDR3aa: CASSLLRAAGGTDTQYF
CDR3nt: TGTGCCAGCAGCTTATTGAGGGCAGCGGGAGGCACAGATACGCAGTATTTT

abundance: -
v_gene: TRBV27
d_gene: -
j_gene: TRBJ1-5
CDR3aa: CASSLGREQPQHF
CDR3nt: TGTGCCAGCAGTTTGGGCAGGGAACAGCCCCAGCATTTT

abundance: -
v_gene: TRBV28
d_gene: -
j_gene: TRBJ2-1
CDR3aa: CASSLSGHPYNEQFF
CDR3nt: TGTGCCAGCAGTTTATCGGGACACCCTTACAATGAGCAGTTCTTC

abundance: -
v_gene: TRBV4-2
d_gene: -
j_gene: TRBJ1-2
CDR3aa: CASSPGSGTYYGYTF
CDR3nt: TGTGCCAGCAGCCCCGGGTCGGGGACTTACTATGGCTACACCTTC

abundance: -
v_gene: TRBV7-9
d_gene: -
j_gene: TRBJ2-3
CDR3aa: CASSRPGVDTQYF
CDR3nt: TGTGCCAGCAGTCGTCCGGGAGTGGATACGCAGTATTTT

abundance: -
v_gene: TRBV2
d_gene: TRBD2
j_gene: TRBJ2-5
CDR3aa: CASSEKGGRETQYF
CDR3nt: TGTGCCAGCAGTGAAAAGGGAGGGCGAGAGACCCAGTACTTC

abundance: few
v_gene: TRBV29-1
d_gene: TRBD2
j_gene: TRBJ2-7
CDR3aa: CSVGRLAGGTSYEQYF
CDR3nt: TGCAGCGTTGGGCGGCTAGCGGGGGGTACCTCCTACGAGCAGTACTTC

abundance: many
v_gene: TRBV6-5
d_gene: -
j_gene: TRBJ2-7
CDR3aa: CASRLQGGHEQYF
CDR3nt: TGTGCCAGCAGATTACAGGGGGGGCACGAGCAGTACTTC

abundance: many
v_gene: TRBV5-1
d_gene: -
j_gene: TRBJ1-1
CDR3aa: CASSLTGANTEAFF
CDR3nt: TGCGCCAGCAGCTTGACAGGAGCGAATACTGAAGCTTTCTTT

abundance: -
v_gene: TRBV6-2/TRBV6-3
d_gene: TRBD2
j_gene: TRBJ2-3
CDR3aa: CASSLWTSGTYTDTQYF
CDR3nt: TGTGCCAGCAGTCTTTGGACTAGCGGGACTTACACAGATACGCAGTATTTT

abundance: many
v_gene: TRBV27
d_gene: -
j_gene: TRBJ2-7
CDR3aa: CASSLYRNSYEQYF
CDR3nt: TGTGCCAGCAGTTTATATAGAAACTCCTACGAGCAGTACTTC

abundance: -
v_gene: TRBV9
d_gene: -
j_gene: TRBJ1-1
CDR3aa: CASSVGRGPGTEAFF
CDR3nt: TGTGCCAGCAGCGTAGGAAGGGGTCCAGGCACTGAAGCTTTCTTT

abundance: -
v_gene: TRBV6-2/TRBV6-3
d_gene: -
j_gene: TRBJ2-7
CDR3aa: CASINPVRGYEQYF
CDR3nt: TGTGCCAGCATCAACCCGGTCAGGGGCTACGAGCAGTACTTC